A selection of T cell receptor beta chains follows, all from one sample in a study of molecular identifiers for immune sequencing clone quantification. MiXCR was run by TCRdb on the PCR reads, yielding one entry per CDR3 protein. The data contain some 100,000 distinct CDR3 sequences, over 15% of them seen just once; the ten biggest clones take up about 0.85%. Sequencing input: naive CD8+ T cells from blood, with Jurkat cell RNA spiked in. These receptors were collected from a human donor in good health. Some libraries in this study had Jurkat cell RNA spiked in. Each CDR3 is given with its conserved first and last residue. D genes are given only for firm matches. Not all rows give a size; the values are once, few, many and, for expanded clones, a class.

V	J	D	size	DNA	CDR3
TRBV7-7	TRBJ2-3	TRBD2	many	TGTGCTAGCAGCTTAGCGCCACTAGCGGAGATCACAGATACGCAGTATTTT	CASSLAPLAEITDTQYF
TRBV28	TRBJ2-7	TRBD2	many	TGTGCCAGCTGCCCTAGCGGAAGCTCCCCTTACGAGCAGTACTTC	CASCPSGSSPYEQYF
TRBV19	TRBJ1-1	-	many	TGTGCCAGTAGTATATTGCCAGGGTTCACTGAAGCTTTCTTT	CASSILPGFTEAFF
TRBV5-5	TRBJ2-1	TRBD1	many	TGTGCCAGCAGCTTGGTGGCAGGGGGCCTGAATGAGCAGTTCTTC	CASSLVAGGLNEQFF
TRBV19	TRBJ1-1	-	few	TGTGCCAGTAGTAGACAGAGGGCTGAGACTGAAGCTTTCTTT	CASSRQRAETEAFF
TRBV5-6	TRBJ1-1	-	many	TGTGCCAGCAGCTTGGGTTGGGGGGCTGAAGCTTTCTTT	CASSLGWGAEAFF
TRBV11-2	TRBJ2-5	-	-	TGTGCCAGCAGCAACGCGACAGATCCGGAGACCCAGTACTTC	CASSNATDPETQYF
TRBV18	TRBJ1-4	TRBD1	-	TGTGCCAGCTCACCGGGACAGGGGAATGAAAAACTGTTTTTT	CASSPGQGNEKLFF
TRBV10-2	TRBJ2-7	TRBD1	many	TGCGCCAGCAGTCATCTCGGGACAGGGGGTGGTGAGCAGTACTTC	CASSHLGTGGGEQYF
TRBV4-3	TRBJ2-2	-	many	TGCGCCAGCAGCCAAGGTTTTGCGAACACCGGGGAGCTGTTTTTT	CASSQGFANTGELFF
TRBV29-1	TRBJ1-2	-	few	TGCAGCGTTGGGGGGTATGGCTACACCTTC	CSVGGYGYTF
TRBV24-1	TRBJ1-5	-	-	TGTGCCACCAGTGATTCACCGCTCAATCAGCCCCAGCATTTT	CATSDSPLNQPQHF
TRBV10-3	TRBJ1-1	-	many	TGTGCCATCAGTCCAACGAACACTGAAGCTTTCTTT	CAISPTNTEAFF
TRBV27	TRBJ2-7	-	many	TGTGCCAGGGGCAGGACGTTAGGGTACGAGCAGTACTTC	CARGRTLGYEQYF
TRBV30	TRBJ2-1	-	many	TGTGCCTGGAGTGGTCTCGGGGCCCCCTACAATGAGCAGTTCTTC	CAWSGLGAPYNEQFF
TRBV4-1	TRBJ1-5	TRBD1	many	TGCGCCAGCAGCCAAGGTGTACAGGGGGGGAATCAGCCCCAGCATTTT	CASSQGVQGGNQPQHF
TRBV19	TRBJ2-7	-	-	TGTACCAGTAGTATCGGGGGCTACGGTAGCTACGGGCAGTACTTC	CTSSIGGYGSYGQYF
TRBV5-1	TRBJ2-1	-	many	TGCGCCAGCAGCTTGTCGACACCTACCTACAATGAGCAGTTCTTC	CASSLSTPTYNEQFF
TRBV6-5	TRBJ1-4	TRBD1	many	TGTGCCAGCAGTTCCCTACAGGGGATAGGGGAAAAACTGTTTTTT	CASSSLQGIGEKLFF
TRBV30	TRBJ2-3	-	many	TGTGCCTGGAGTATCGACACAGATACGCAGTATTTT	CAWSIDTDTQYF
TRBV4-3	TRBJ1-2	-	many	TGCGCCAGCAGCCAAGATAGAGGACAGTACTATGGCTACACCTTC	CASSQDRGQYYGYTF
TRBV9	TRBJ2-1	-	many	TGTGCCAGCAGCGGATTCTCACGGGGCTCCTACAATGAGCAGTTCTTC	CASSGFSRGSYNEQFF